Described below is a single T cell receptor (beta chain) sequence and its context. Its specificity is unknown. The sample is drawn from a study of immune cell composition in non-small cell lung cancer. Study-level results: TIL tumour reactivity correlated with maximal tumour-associated clone frequency in adenocarcinoma. Squamous lung tumours showed higher top 10 clone scores and clonality than adenocarcinomas. Tumour TCR-beta clonality was not significantly tied to smoking pack-years.

The CDR3 consists of 15 residues. Germline CDR1 SGHTA, CDR2 FQGNSA. Trimming pared 7 bases from V and 0 bases from J, leaving 10 bases between. Clones were sequenced by immunoSEQ multiplex PCR, and TCRdb holds only the in-frame ones, with some missing. The sample lists more than 2,500 clones; more than 60% were seen once. This chain connects TRBV7-2 to TRBJ1-6; D is unclear. The sequence derives from a human donor with non-small cell lung cancer. The sequenced sample consisted of lung tumor tissue. The chain's CDR3 is CASNGLSSYNSPLHF. CDR3 coding DNA: TGTGCCAGCAACGGTCTAAGCTCCTATAATTCACCCCTCCACTTT.